Listed below are T cell receptor beta chains from one sample, sequenced in a study of cytomegalovirus exposure and HLA in healthy donors. Here immunoSEQ multiplex PCR was the method, and the copy in TCRdb shows in-frame clones only, minus some. The table has 90,000 to 150,000 clones, 77% seen once. The sample taken for sequencing was PBMCs. The receptors were gathered from a man between 18 and 35 years old in good health and CMV-seropositive. The conserved cysteine and the conserved F or W are not part of the CDR3 here. D genes are given only for firm matches. For some rows the clone size is stated as once, few or many, or as a class when expanded; others skip it.

J: NA
D: NA
size: NA
V: TRBV4-2
CDR3: ASSSSKSGGDEQY

J: TRBJ1-2
D: NA
size: NA
V: TRBV4-1
CDR3: ASSQDSVNYGYT

J: TRBJ2-1
D: TRBD2
size: NA
V: TRBV28
CDR3: ASTHPTGGRVVNEQF

J: TRBJ1-3
D: NA
size: NA
V: TRBV19
CDR3: ASTLSGNTIY

J: TRBJ2-7
D: NA
size: NA
V: TRBV11-2
CDR3: ASSRPYDRSYEQY

J: TRBJ2-1
D: TRBD2
size: NA
V: TRBV2
CDR3: ASSASGSTYNEQF

J: TRBJ1-4
D: NA
size: NA
V: TRBV25-1
CDR3: ASSKTGRSNEKLF

J: TRBJ2-3
D: TRBD2
size: few
V: TRBV5-8
CDR3: ASSLPSGSFGTDTQY

J: TRBJ2-7
D: NA
size: NA
V: TRBV6-1
CDR3: ASSGGRWSYEQY

J: TRBJ1-5
D: NA
size: NA
V: TRBV7-9
CDR3: ASSSYQGTRSNQPQH

J: TRBJ1-2
D: TRBD1
size: NA
V: TRBV6-5
CDR3: ASSDRESNYGYT

J: TRBJ2-3
D: TRBD2
size: NA
V: TRBV18
CDR3: ATRTSGETDTQY

J: TRBJ2-7
D: TRBD1
size: NA
V: TRBV10-2
CDR3: ASSRPGTGIYEQY

J: TRBJ2-7
D: TRBD1
size: NA
V: TRBV5-4
CDR3: ASRLGTFLGTGDEQY

J: TRBJ2-7
D: NA
size: NA
V: TRBV27
CDR3: ASSFRQAYEQY

J: TRBJ1-2
D: NA
size: NA
V: TRBV18
CDR3: ASSPTGWVGYGYT

J: TRBJ2-3
D: NA
size: NA
V: TRBV6-4
CDR3: ASSDRGASTDTQY

J: TRBJ2-1
D: NA
size: once
V: TRBV10-2
CDR3: ASSSDYNEQF

J: TRBJ1-1
D: NA
size: NA
V: TRBV10-1
CDR3: ASSETGQFEAF

J: TRBJ1-1
D: NA
size: NA
V: TRBV13
CDR3: ASSLRGAGTEAF

J: TRBJ2-3
D: TRBD2
size: NA
V: TRBV2
CDR3: ASSGLAGGPTDTQY

J: TRBJ2-1
D: NA
size: few
V: TRBV21-1
CDR3: ASVKAGGPNEQF

J: TRBJ2-1
D: NA
size: NA
V: TRBV7-3
CDR3: ASSLGDTYYNEQF

J: TRBJ2-7
D: TRBD1
size: NA
V: TRBV2
CDR3: ARRGTGASYEQY

J: TRBJ1-6
D: TRBD1
size: NA
V: TRBV6-5
CDR3: ATQQGQVSNSPLH

J: TRBJ2-5
D: NA
size: NA
V: TRBV7-8
CDR3: ASSFGETQY

J: TRBJ2-2
D: TRBD2
size: NA
V: TRBV11-2
CDR3: ASSLDSAGGRTGELF

J: TRBJ2-5
D: NA
size: few
V: TRBV7-9
CDR3: SSSQRGGGAQETQY

J: TRBJ1-2
D: TRBD1
size: NA
V: TRBV7-9
CDR3: ASSSDREQGLYGYT

J: TRBJ2-1
D: NA
size: NA
V: TRBV6-5
CDR3: ASSGGVYNEQF

J: TRBJ1-1
D: NA
size: NA
V: TRBV6-5
CDR3: ASSYDGRGKAF

J: TRBJ2-3
D: TRBD2
size: few
V: TRBV29-1
CDR3: SVGGGTLFTDTQY

J: TRBJ2-3
D: TRBD1
size: NA
V: TRBV29-1
CDR3: SVDSRTGVGGGLDTQY

J: TRBJ1-6
D: NA
size: few
V: TRBV6-1
CDR3: ASSEWGGVNSPLH

J: TRBJ1-6
D: NA
size: NA
V: TRBV6-5
CDR3: ASSYDTSYNSPLH

J: TRBJ2-1
D: TRBD2
size: NA
V: TRBV6-5
CDR3: ASSKRGETRNEQF

J: TRBJ1-5
D: NA
size: NA
V: TRBV30
CDR3: AWQGGFDQPQH

J: TRBJ2-3
D: TRBD1
size: NA
V: TRBV7-9
CDR3: ASSLAIGQGAADTQY

J: TRBJ2-2
D: TRBD1
size: few
V: TRBV10-1
CDR3: ASSESVGTGNTGELF

J: TRBJ1-6
D: TRBD1
size: NA
V: TRBV19
CDR3: ASTDRGRADNSPLH

J: TRBJ1-2
D: NA
size: NA
V: TRBV4-1
CDR3: ASSQVGRVGYGYT

J: TRBJ1-1
D: TRBD1
size: NA
V: TRBV5-1
CDR3: ASSPAVDRANTEAF

J: TRBJ1-6
D: NA
size: NA
V: TRBV11-2
CDR3: ASSLNQGNNSPLH

J: TRBJ1-2
D: NA
size: NA
V: TRBV28
CDR3: ASRTTRDTNPYGYT

J: TRBJ2-5
D: NA
size: NA
V: TRBV6-5
CDR3: ASRVTGRETQY

J: TRBJ1-1
D: NA
size: NA
V: TRBV15
CDR3: ATSWAATEAF

J: TRBJ2-3
D: TRBD2
size: NA
V: TRBV6-5
CDR3: ASSYGLAGETDTQY

J: TRBJ2-2
D: TRBD2
size: NA
V: TRBV5-1
CDR3: ASSLGLSGGAAGELF

J: TRBJ1-2
D: TRBD1
size: NA
V: TRBV28
CDR3: ASSPGQGAGYGYT

J: TRBJ2-5
D: TRBD1
size: NA
V: TRBV27
CDR3: ASSPGQVQETQY

J: TRBJ2-3
D: NA
size: NA
V: TRBV12-5
CDR3: ASGLPLQSDTQY

J: TRBJ2-1
D: TRBD1
size: NA
V: TRBV7-7
CDR3: ASSVGTANEQF

J: TRBJ1-1
D: TRBD1
size: once
V: TRBV5-1
CDR3: ASSLVGTGNTEAF